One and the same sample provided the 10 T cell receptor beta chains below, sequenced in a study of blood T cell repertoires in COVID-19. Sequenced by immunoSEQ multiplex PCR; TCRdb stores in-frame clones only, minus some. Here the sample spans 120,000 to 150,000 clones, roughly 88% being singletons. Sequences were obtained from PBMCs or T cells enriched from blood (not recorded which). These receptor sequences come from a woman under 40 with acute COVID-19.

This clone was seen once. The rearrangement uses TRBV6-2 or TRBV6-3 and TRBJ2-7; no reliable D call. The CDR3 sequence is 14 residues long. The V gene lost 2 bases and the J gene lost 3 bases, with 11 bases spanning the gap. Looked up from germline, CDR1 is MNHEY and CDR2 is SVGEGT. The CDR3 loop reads CASSYPGRVYEQYF. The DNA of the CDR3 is TGTGCCAGCAGTTACCCTGGTCGCGTCTACGAGCAGTACTTC.

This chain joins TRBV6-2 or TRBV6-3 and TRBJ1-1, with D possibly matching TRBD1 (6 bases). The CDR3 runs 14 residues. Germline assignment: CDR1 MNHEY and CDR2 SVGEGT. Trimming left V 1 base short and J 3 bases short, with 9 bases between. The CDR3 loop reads CASSYLPGDTEAFF. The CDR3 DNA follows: TGTGCCAGCAGTTACTTACCAGGGGACACTGAAGCTTTCTTT.

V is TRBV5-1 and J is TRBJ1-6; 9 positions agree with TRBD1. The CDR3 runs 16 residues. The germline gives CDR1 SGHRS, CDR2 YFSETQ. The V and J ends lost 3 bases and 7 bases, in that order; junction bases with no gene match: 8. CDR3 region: CASSSTIGQGNSPLHF. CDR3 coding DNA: TGCGCCAGCAGCTCGACCATAGGACAGGGGAATTCACCCCTCCACTTT. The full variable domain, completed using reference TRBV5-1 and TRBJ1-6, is KAGVTQTPRYLIKTRGQQVTLSCSPISGHRSVSWYQQTPGQGLQFLFEYFSETQRNKGNFPGRFSGRQFSNSRSEMNVSTLELGDSALYLCASSSTIGQGNSPLHFGNGTRLTVT.

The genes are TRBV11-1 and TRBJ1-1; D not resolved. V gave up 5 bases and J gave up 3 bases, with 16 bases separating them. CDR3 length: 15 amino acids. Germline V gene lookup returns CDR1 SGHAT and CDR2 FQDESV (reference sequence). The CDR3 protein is CASSPSRTVYTEAFF. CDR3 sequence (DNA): TGTGCCAGCAGCCCCTCTCGGACTGTGTACACTGAAGCTTTCTTT.

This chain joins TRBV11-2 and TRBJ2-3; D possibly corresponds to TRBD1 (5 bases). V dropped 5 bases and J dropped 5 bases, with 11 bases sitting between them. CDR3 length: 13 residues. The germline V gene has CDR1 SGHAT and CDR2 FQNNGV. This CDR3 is CASSPRQRDTQYF. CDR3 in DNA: TGTGCCAGCAGCCCCCGACAGAGAGATACGCAGTATTTT.

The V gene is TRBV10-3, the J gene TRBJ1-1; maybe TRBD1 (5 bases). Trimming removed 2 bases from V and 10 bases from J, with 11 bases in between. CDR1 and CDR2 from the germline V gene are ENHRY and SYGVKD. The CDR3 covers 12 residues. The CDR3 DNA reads TGTGCCATCAGTGAGACAGGTCATGGAGCTTTCTTT. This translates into CAISETGHGAFF.

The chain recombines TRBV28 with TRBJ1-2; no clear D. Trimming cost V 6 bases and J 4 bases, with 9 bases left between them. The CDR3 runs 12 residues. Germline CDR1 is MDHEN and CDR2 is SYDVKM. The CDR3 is CASRTGSYGYTF. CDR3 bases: TGTGCCAGCAGGACTGGGAGCTATGGCTACACCTTC.

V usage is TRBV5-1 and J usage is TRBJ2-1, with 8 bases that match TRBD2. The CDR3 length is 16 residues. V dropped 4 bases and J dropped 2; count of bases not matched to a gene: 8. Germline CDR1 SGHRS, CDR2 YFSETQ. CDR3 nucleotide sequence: TGCGCCAGCAGCAGCTTTAGCGGGACAACCTACAATGAGCAGTTCTTC. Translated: CASSSFSGTTYNEQFF.

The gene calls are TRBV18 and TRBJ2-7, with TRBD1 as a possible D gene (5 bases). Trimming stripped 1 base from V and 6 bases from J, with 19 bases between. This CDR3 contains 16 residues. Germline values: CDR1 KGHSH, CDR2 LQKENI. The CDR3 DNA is TGTGCCAGCTCACCACTTTTCGACAGCCCTTTCGGCGAGCAGTACTTC. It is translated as CASSPLFDSPFGEQYF. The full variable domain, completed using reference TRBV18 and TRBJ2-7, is NAGVMQNPRHLVRRRGQEARLRCSPMKGHSHVYWYRQLPEEGLKFMVYLQKENIIDESGMPKERFSAEFPKEGPSILRIQQVVRGDSAAYFCASSPLFDSPFGEQYFGPGTRLTVT.

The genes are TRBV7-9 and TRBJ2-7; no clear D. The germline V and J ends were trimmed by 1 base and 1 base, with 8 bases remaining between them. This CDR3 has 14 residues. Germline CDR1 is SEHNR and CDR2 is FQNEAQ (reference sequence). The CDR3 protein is CASSLGGVSYEQYF. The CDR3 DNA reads TGTGCCAGCAGCTTAGGCGGAGTGTCCTACGAGCAGTACTTC.